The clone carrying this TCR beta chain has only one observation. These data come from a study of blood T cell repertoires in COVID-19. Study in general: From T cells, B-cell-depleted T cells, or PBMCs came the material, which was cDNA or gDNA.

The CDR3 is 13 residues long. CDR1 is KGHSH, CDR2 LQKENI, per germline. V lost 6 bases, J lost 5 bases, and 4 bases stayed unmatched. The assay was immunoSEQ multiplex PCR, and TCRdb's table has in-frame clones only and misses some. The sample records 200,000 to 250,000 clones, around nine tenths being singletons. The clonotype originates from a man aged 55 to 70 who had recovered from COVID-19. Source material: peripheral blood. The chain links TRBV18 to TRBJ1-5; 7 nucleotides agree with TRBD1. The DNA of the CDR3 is TGTGCCAGCTCCCGGGACAGTGATCAGCCCCAGCATTTT. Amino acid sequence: CASSRDSDQPQHF.